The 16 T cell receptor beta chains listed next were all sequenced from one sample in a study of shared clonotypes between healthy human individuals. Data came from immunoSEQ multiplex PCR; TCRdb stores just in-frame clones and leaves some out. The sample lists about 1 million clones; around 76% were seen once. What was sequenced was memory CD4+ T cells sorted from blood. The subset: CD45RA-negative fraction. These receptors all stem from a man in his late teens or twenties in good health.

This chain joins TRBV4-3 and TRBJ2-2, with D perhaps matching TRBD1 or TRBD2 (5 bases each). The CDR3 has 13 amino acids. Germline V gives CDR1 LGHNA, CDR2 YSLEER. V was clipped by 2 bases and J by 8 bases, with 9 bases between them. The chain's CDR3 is CASSQTWGGELFF. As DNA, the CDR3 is TGCGCCAGCAGCCAAACCTGGGGGGGGGAGCTGTTTTTT.

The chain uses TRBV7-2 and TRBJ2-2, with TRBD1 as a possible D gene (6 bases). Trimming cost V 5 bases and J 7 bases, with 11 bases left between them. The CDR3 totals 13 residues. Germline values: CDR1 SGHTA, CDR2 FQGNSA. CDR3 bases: TGTGCCAGCAGCCCTGAGGGGGTCGGGGAGCTGTTTTTT. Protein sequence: CASSPEGVGELFF.

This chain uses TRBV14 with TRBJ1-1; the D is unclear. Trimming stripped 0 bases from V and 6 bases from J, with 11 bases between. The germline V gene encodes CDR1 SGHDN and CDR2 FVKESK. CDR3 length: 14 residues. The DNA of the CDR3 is TGTGCCAGCAGCCAAGAGATAGGGTGGGCTGAAGCTTTCTTT. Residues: CASSQEIGWAEAFF.

This CDR3 is CASSLDVTEAFF. CDR3 nucleotide sequence: TGTGCCAGCAGCTTGGACGTGACTGAAGCTTTCTTT. V usage is TRBV5-6 and J usage is TRBJ1-1; D gene uncertain. Per germline, CDR1 SGHDT and CDR2 YYEEEE. V lost 0 bases, J lost 5 bases, and 5 bases lay in between. CDR3 length: 12 amino acids.

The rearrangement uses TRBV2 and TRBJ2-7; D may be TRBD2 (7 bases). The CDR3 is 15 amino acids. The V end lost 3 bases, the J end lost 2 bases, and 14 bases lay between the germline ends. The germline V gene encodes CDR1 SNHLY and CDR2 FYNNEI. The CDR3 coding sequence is TGTGCCAGCAGTGATATGGGGGGGCGAACCTACGAGCAGTACTTC. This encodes CASSDMGGRTYEQYF.

The CDR3 spells CASRAWGGAVEKLFF. The CDR3 coding sequence is TGTGCCAGCAGGGCCTGGGGGGGGGCCGTTGAAAAACTGTTTTTT. This sequence joins TRBV27 and TRBJ1-4, with D possibly matching TRBD1 (6 bases). Germline values: CDR1 MNHEY, CDR2 SMNVEV (reference sequence). The CDR3 consists of 15 residues. The germline V and J ends were trimmed by 6 bases and 7 bases, with 18 bases remaining between them.

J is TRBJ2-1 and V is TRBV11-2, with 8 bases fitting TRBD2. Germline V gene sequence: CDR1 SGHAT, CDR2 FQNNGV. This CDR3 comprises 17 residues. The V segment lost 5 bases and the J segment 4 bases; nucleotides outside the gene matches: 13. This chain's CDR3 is CASSPQRRPGGYNEQFF. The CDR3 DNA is TGTGCCAGCAGCCCCCAGCGGAGGCCGGGGGGGTACAATGAGCAGTTCTTC. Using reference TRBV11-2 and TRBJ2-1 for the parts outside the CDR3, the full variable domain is EAGVAQSPRYKIIEKRQSVAFWCNPISGHATLYWYQQILGQGPKLLIQFQNNGVVDDSQLPKDRFSAERLKGVDSTLKIQPAKLEDSAVYLCASSPQRRPGGYNEQFFGPGTRLTVL.

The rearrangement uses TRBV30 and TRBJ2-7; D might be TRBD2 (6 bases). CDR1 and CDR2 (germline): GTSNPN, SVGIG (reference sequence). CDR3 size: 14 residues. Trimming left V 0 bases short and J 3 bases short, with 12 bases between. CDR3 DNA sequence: TGTGCCTGGAGTGTACAGATGGGGGGCTACGAGCAGTACTTC. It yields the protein CAWSVQMGGYEQYF.

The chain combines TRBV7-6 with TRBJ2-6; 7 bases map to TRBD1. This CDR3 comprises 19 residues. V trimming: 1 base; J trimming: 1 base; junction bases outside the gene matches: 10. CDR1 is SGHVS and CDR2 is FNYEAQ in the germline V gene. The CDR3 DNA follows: TGTGCCAGCAGCTTAGAGGTGACAGGGAAGGTTTCTGGGGCCAACGTCCTGACTTTC. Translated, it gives CASSLEVTGKVSGANVLTF. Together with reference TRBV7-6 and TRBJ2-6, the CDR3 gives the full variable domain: GAGVSQSPRYKVTKRGQDVALRCDPISGHVSLYWYRQALGQGPEFLTYFNYEAQQDKSGLPNDRFSAERPEGSISTLTIQRTEQRDSAMYRCASSLEVTGKVSGANVLTFGAGSRLTVL.

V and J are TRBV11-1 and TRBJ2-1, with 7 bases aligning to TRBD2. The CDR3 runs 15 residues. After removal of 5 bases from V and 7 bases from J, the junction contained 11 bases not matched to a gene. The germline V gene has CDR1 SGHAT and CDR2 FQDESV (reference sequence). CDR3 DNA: TGTGCCAGCAGCGTCTCTGATGGGGGAGGGAATGAGCAGTTCTTC. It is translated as CASSVSDGGGNEQFF.

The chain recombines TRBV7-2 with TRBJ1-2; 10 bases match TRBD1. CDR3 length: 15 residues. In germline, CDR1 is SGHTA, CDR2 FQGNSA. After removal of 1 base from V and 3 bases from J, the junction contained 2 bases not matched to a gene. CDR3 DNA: TGTGCCAGCAGCTTAGTTGGGACAGGGGACTATGGCTACACCTTC. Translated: CASSLVGTGDYGYTF.

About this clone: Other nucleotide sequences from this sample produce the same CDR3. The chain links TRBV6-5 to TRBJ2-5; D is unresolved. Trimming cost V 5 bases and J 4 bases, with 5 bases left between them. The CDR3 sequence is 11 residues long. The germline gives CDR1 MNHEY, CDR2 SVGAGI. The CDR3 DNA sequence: TGTGCCAGCAGTACTACAGAGACCCAGTACTTC. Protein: CASSTTETQYF.

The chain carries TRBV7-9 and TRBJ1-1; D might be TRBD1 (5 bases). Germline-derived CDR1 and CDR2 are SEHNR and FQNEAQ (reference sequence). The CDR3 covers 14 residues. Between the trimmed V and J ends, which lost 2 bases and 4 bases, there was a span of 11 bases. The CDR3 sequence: CASSLLDSLTEAFF. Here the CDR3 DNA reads TGTGCCAGCAGCTTACTCGACAGCCTCACTGAAGCTTTCTTT.

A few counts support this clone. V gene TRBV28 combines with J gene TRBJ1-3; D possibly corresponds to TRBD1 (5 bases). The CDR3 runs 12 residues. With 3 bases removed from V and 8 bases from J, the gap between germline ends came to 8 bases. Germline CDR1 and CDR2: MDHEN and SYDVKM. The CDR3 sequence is CASSFLGDTIYF. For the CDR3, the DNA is TGTGCCAGCAGTTTTTTGGGGGACACCATATATTTT.

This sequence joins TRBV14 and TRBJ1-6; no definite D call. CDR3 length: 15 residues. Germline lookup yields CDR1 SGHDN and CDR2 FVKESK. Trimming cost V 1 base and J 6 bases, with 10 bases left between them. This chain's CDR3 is CASSQGAAANSPLHF. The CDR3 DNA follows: TGTGCCAGCAGCCAAGGGGCAGCCGCTAATTCACCCCTCCACTTT.

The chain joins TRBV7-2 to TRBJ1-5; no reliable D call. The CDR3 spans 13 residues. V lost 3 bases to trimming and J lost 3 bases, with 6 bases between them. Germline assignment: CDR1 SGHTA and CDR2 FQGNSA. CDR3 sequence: CASSFQVNQPQHF. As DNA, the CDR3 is TGTGCCAGCAGCTTTCAGGTCAATCAGCCCCAGCATTTT.